A single sample gave rise to the 32 T cell receptor beta chains below, sequenced in a study of control samples from healthy donors and cancer patients. Generated by immunoSEQ multiplex PCR, the TCRdb table keeps only in-frame clones and is missing some. The sample includes 350,000 to 450,000 clones, around nine tenths of them seen just once. The material sequenced was PBMCs. The receptor source for this set is a middle-aged man with head and neck cancer.

V usage is TRBV19 and J usage is TRBJ2-1; possibly TRBD1 for D (6 bases). The length of the CDR3 is 15 residues. Per the germline V gene, CDR1 is LNHDA and CDR2 is SQIVND (reference sequence). The V and J ends lost 1 base and 5 bases respectively, with 12 bases between them. The CDR3 protein is CASSIGGGRNNEQFF. In DNA, the CDR3 is TGTGCCAGTAGTATAGGTGGGGGCCGAAACAATGAGCAGTTCTTC. The variable domain in full, completed from reference TRBV19 and TRBJ2-1, reads DGGITQSPKYLFRKEGQNVTLSCEQNLNHDAMYWYRQDPGQGLRLIYYSQIVNDFQKGDIAEGYSVSREKKESFPLTVTSAQKNPTAFYLCASSIGGGRNNEQFFGPGTRLTVL.

The rearrangement joins TRBV5-4 to TRBJ2-5; 9 nucleotides agree with TRBD2. V lost 3 bases to trimming and J lost 4 bases; unmatched junction nucleotides: 10. The germline gives CDR1 SGHNT, CDR2 YYREEE (reference sequence). The CDR3 spans 16 residues. The CDR3 DNA reads as TGTGCCAGCAGCTCGAACCCGGGACTAGCAACAGAGACCCAGTACTTC. This translates into CASSSNPGLATETQYF.

This clone was detected only once. The V and J genes are TRBV25-1 and TRBJ2-2, with unresolved D. Germline values: CDR1 MGHDK, CDR2 SYGVNS. With 5 bases removed from V and 0 bases from J, the gap between germline ends came to 10 bases. The CDR3 runs 15 residues. CDR3 loop: CASSPATTNTGELFF. The CDR3 DNA reads as TGTGCCAGCAGTCCGGCCACAACGAACACCGGGGAGCTGTTTTTT.

This clone was counted a single time. The chain uses TRBV9 and TRBJ2-3, with D unresolved. The CDR3 totals 13 residues. CDR1 is SGDLS, CDR2 YYNGEE, per germline. V was trimmed by 4 bases and J by 4 bases, leaving 10 bases between them. The CDR3 bases are TGTGCCAGCAGCTTGCTAGGGTCAGATACGCAGTATTTT. It codes for CASSLLGSDTQYF.

The rearrangement joins TRBV5-5 to TRBJ2-7; D gene unclear. Trimming cost V 3 bases and J 2 bases, with 9 bases left between them. The CDR3 has 13 residues. Germline V gives CDR1 SGHKS, CDR2 YYEKEE (reference sequence). The CDR3 DNA follows: TGTGCCAGCAGCTGGGCAGCTCCCTACGAGCAGTACTTC. Protein product: CASSWAAPYEQYF.

This chain connects TRBV5-4 to TRBJ1-1; D call uncertain. The V gene's germline CDR1 is SGHNT and CDR2 YYREEE (reference sequence). The CDR3 extends over 13 amino acids. Trimming removed 4 bases at V and 0 bases at J, with 7 bases between. CDR3 in DNA: TGTGCCAGCAGCCGCGGCATGAACACTGAAGCTTTCTTT. It yields the protein CASSRGMNTEAFF.

J is TRBJ1-1 and V is TRBV2; the D gene is possibly TRBD1 (5 bases). Germline V CDR1 and CDR2: SNHLY, FYNNEI. The CDR3 is 14 amino acids. Trimming shortened V by 7 bases and J by 7 bases, and 19 bases separated the two germline ends. CDR3 sequence: CASIPLGAVVEAFF. The CDR3 DNA reads as TGTGCCAGCATCCCGTTAGGGGCAGTTGTTGAAGCTTTCTTT.

This rearrangement joins TRBV3-1 (or the pseudogene TRBV3-2) to TRBJ2-3; 12 positions agree with TRBD2. V shed 3 bases, J shed 6 bases, and the junction held 19 bases outside the gene matches. Germline values: CDR1 LGHDT, CDR2 YNNKEL (reference sequence). This CDR3 comprises 20 residues. The CDR3 region has the DNA TGTGCCAGCAGCCATGGGGGGCTTACGACTAGCGGGAGCGGGATCGATACGCAGTATTTT. This encodes CASSHGGLTTSGSGIDTQYF.

The rearrangement links TRBV2 to TRBJ1-2; no definite D call. V dropped 1 base and J dropped 0 bases, with 9 bases sitting between them. The germline gives CDR1 SNHLY, CDR2 FYNNEI. The CDR3 covers 15 residues. The CDR3 region has the DNA TGTGCCAGCAGTGAAGGGGCCAGCCCTAACTATGGCTACACCTTC. Its translation is CASSEGASPNYGYTF. Filled out from reference TRBV2 and TRBJ1-2, the complete variable domain reads EPEVTQTPSHQVTQMGQEVILRCVPISNHLYFYWYRQILGQKVEFLVSFYNNEISEKSEIFDDQFSVERPDGSNFTLKIRSTKLEDSAMYFCASSEGASPNYGYTFGSGTRLTVV.

J is TRBJ1-3 and V is TRBV5-1; a possible D gene is TRBD1 (6 bases). V was cut by 1 base and J by 4 bases, with 9 bases left in between. The CDR3 extends over 14 amino acids. Germline V gene lookup returns CDR1 SGHRS and CDR2 YFSETQ. The CDR3 loop is CASSLTGLGNTIYF. CDR3 coding DNA: TGCGCCAGCAGCTTGACAGGGCTCGGAAACACCATATATTTT.

On this clone: The sample carries other DNA sequences with the same CDR3. J is TRBJ1-1 and V is TRBV5-1; 9 bases agree with TRBD1. CDR1 and CDR2 from the germline V gene are SGHRS and YFSETQ. The CDR3 is made up of 15 amino acids. J lost 1 base, V lost 0 bases, and 1 base had no gene match. Written as DNA, the CDR3 is TGCGCCAGCAGCTTGGCGGGACAGGGGAACACTGAAGCTTTCTTT. This gives the protein CASSLAGQGNTEAFF. Combining the CDR3 with reference TRBV5-1 and TRBJ1-1 gives the whole variable domain KAGVTQTPRYLIKTRGQQVTLSCSPISGHRSVSWYQQTPGQGLQFLFEYFSETQRNKGNFPGRFSGRQFSNSRSEMNVSTLELGDSALYLCASSLAGQGNTEAFFGQGTRLTVV.

This chain connects TRBV19 to TRBJ1-1; D is possibly TRBD1 (6 bases). The CDR3 contains 13 residues. The V gene's germline CDR1 is LNHDA and CDR2 SQIVND (reference sequence). The V and J ends lost 4 bases and 6 bases respectively, with 12 bases between them. Written as DNA, the CDR3 is TGTGCCAGTAGTAAAGGGGGTAGGGCTGAAGCTTTCTTT. Its translation is CASSKGGRAEAFF.

V usage is TRBV27 and J usage is TRBJ2-7; 9 bases line up with TRBD2. The V gene's germline CDR1 is MNHEY and CDR2 SMNVEV (reference sequence). This CDR3 contains 18 residues. J lost 2 bases, V lost 5 bases, and 16 bases had no gene match. The DNA for the CDR3 is TGTGCCAGCAGTACCTTAGGCCGACTAGCGGTGGACGCCTACGAGCAGTACTTC. This sequence encodes CASSTLGRLAVDAYEQYF.

The chain employs TRBV7-2 and TRBJ1-3, with a weak D call TRBD1 (5 bases). V lost 0 bases and J lost 2, with 11 bases in between. Germline CDR1 reads SGHTA; CDR2 reads FQGNSA. The CDR3 consists of 16 residues. DNA of the CDR3: TGTGCCAGCAGCTTAGCTCCGCCAGGGACTGGAAACACCATATATTTT. It is translated as CASSLAPPGTGNTIYF.

The V and J genes are TRBV11-3 and TRBJ2-1; D gene uncertain. Germline V gene lookup returns CDR1 SGHNT and CDR2 YENEEA. The V end lost 4 bases, the J end lost 4 bases, and 14 bases lay between the germline ends. This CDR3 has 15 amino acids. The CDR3 coding sequence is TGTGCCAGCAGCTCTCGAGGAGATCTGTACAATGAGCAGTTCTTC. Its translation is CASSSRGDLYNEQFF.

V is TRBV7-2 and J is TRBJ2-3; D ambiguous. V lost 2 bases and J 4 bases, leaving 4 bases between the germline ends. Germline assignment: CDR1 SGHTA and CDR2 FQGNSA. The CDR3 extends over 12 amino acids. CDR3 protein: CASSLRADTQYF. CDR3 nucleotide sequence: TGTGCCAGCAGCTTAAGGGCAGATACGCAGTATTTT.

CDR3: CASSKGRAVVPPSSGANVLTF. Here the CDR3 DNA reads TGTGCCAGCAGCAAAGGCAGGGCTGTCGTCCCTCCGAGCTCTGGGGCCAACGTCCTGACTTTC. This chain connects TRBV21-1 to TRBJ2-6; the D call TRBD1 from the table was never checked on the DNA. TRBV21-1 is tagged as a pseudogene. This CDR3 region has 21 residues.

V is TRBV28 and J is TRBJ2-1, with D hard to call. V lost 6 bases and J lost 5, with 14 bases in between. This CDR3 is 14 amino acids long. Per germline, CDR1 MDHEN and CDR2 SYDVKM. The CDR3 is CASSQRRTNNEQFF. CDR3 bases: TGTGCCAGCAGCCAGAGACGCACGAACAATGAGCAGTTCTTC.

This chain connects TRBV29-1 to TRBJ2-1, with 8 positions matching TRBD1. With V trimmed by 6 bases and J by 4 bases, 8 bases remained unmatched. In germline, CDR1 is SQVTM, CDR2 ANQGSEA. There are 14 residues in the CDR3. The CDR3 DNA reads as TGCAGCGTCGAGACAGGGGAGATATACAATGAGCAGTTCTTC. Translation gives CSVETGEIYNEQFF.

The chain combines TRBV28 with TRBJ2-1; a weak D match, TRBD2 (6 bases). The CDR3 runs 13 residues. The V and J ends lost 5 bases and 10 bases respectively, with 15 bases between them. The germline V gene has CDR1 MDHEN and CDR2 SYDVKM. This CDR3 reads CASSPATGVEQFF. Written as DNA, the CDR3 is TGTGCCAGCAGTCCCGCGACGGGAGTCGAGCAGTTCTTC.

The rearrangement links TRBV4-1 to TRBJ1-2; no firm D call. Germline loops: CDR1 MGHRA, CDR2 YSYEKL. CDR3 length: 14 residues. V was trimmed by 2 bases and J by 1 base, leaving 8 bases between them. As DNA, the CDR3 is TGCGCCAGCAGCCAATCGGACGGTAACTATGGCTACACCTTC. Protein: CASSQSDGNYGYTF.

CDR3 sequence: CASSSYGQASTDTQYF. CDR3 bases: TGTGCCAGCAGCTCCTATGGACAGGCGAGCACAGATACGCAGTATTTT. The V call is TRBV13, the J call TRBJ2-3, with 7 bases identical to TRBD1. The CDR3 has 16 residues. The trim removed 4 bases at V and 0 bases at J, leaving 7 bases unmatched. Germline V gene sequence: CDR1 PRHDT, CDR2 FYEKMQ (reference sequence). The whole variable domain, filled in from reference TRBV13 and TRBJ2-3, reads AAGVIQSPRHLIKEKRETATLKCYPIPRHDTVYWYQQGPGQDPQFLISFYEKMQSDKGSIPDRFSAQQFSDYHSELNMSSLELGDSALYFCASSSYGQASTDTQYFGPGTRLTVL.

The V call is TRBV29-1, the J call TRBJ1-2; D unresolved. CDR3 length equals 15 residues. Germline V gene data show CDR1 as SQVTM and CDR2 as ANQGSEA. V lost 4 bases to trimming and J lost 4 bases, with 19 bases between them. The CDR3 region is CSVVLVLAEAYGYTF. Here the CDR3 DNA reads TGCAGCGTTGTGCTCGTACTGGCGGAGGCCTATGGCTACACCTTC.

The sample holds a few counts of this clone. The chain links TRBV27 to TRBJ2-1; D may be TRBD2 (6 bases). Germline V gene lookup returns CDR1 MNHEY and CDR2 SMNVEV (reference sequence). The CDR3 has 13 amino acids. Trimming cost V 5 bases and J 3 bases, with 8 bases left between them. CDR3: CASSPGLYNEQFF. CDR3 DNA: TGTGCCAGCAGTCCGGGACTCTACAATGAGCAGTTCTTC.

This clone appeared a single time. The chain is built from TRBV24-1 and TRBJ2-3; D perhaps matches TRBD2 (7 bases). The CDR3 spans 13 residues. From germline, CDR1 is KGHDR and CDR2 SFDVKD. V was clipped by 3 bases and J by 8 bases, with 11 bases between them. The CDR3 bases are TGTGCCACCAGTGATGGGGGGGGGCTTACGCAGTATTTT. Protein product: CATSDGGGLTQYF.

This clone was recorded once. The rearrangement joins TRBV10-3 to TRBJ2-3; TRBD1 matches 7 bases. The CDR3 is made up of 17 amino acids. Germline trimming cut 3 bases from V and 2 bases from J; bases unmatched to any gene: 11. The germline V gene encodes CDR1 ENHRY and CDR2 SYGVKD. Here the CDR3 reads CAISELERQGFTDTQYF. The CDR3 DNA follows: TGTGCCATCAGTGAACTGGAGAGACAGGGCTTCACAGATACGCAGTATTTT.

Only one count was recorded for this clone. The chain recombines TRBV7-9 with TRBJ2-3; D might be TRBD1 (5 bases). The germline gives CDR1 SEHNR, CDR2 FQNEAQ (reference sequence). V was trimmed by 5 bases and J by 1 base, leaving 10 bases between them. The CDR3 spans 14 residues. This chain's CDR3 is CASSTLTGTDTQYF. The CDR3 DNA reads as TGTGCCAGCAGCACCCTGACAGGCACAGATACGCAGTATTTT. The whole variable domain, remainder taken from reference TRBV7-9 and TRBJ2-3, is DTGVSQNPRHKITKRGQNVTFRCDPISEHNRLYWYRQTLGQGPEFLTYFQNEAQLEKSRLLSDRFSAERPKGSFSTLEIQRTEQGDSAMYLCASSTLTGTDTQYFGPGTRLTVL.

The J gene is TRBJ1-2, the V gene TRBV7-2, with 7 bases matching TRBD1. Losses at the gene ends were 1 base for V and 5 bases for J; bases not matched to a gene: 4. This CDR3 comprises 14 residues. Germline V gene sequence: CDR1 SGHTA, CDR2 FQGNSA. This chain's CDR3 is CASSLGGTAYGYTF. CDR3 sequence (DNA): TGTGCCAGCAGCTTAGGAGGGACAGCTTATGGCTACACCTTC.

V is TRBV2 and J is TRBJ2-2; D unclear. The V end lost 5 bases, the J end lost 0 bases, and 7 bases lay between the germline ends. The germline V gene has CDR1 SNHLY and CDR2 FYNNEI. This CDR3 region has 14 residues. CDR3 sequence: CASSFLANTGELFF. The CDR3 DNA sequence: TGTGCCAGCAGTTTCTTAGCGAACACCGGGGAGCTGTTTTTT.

CDR3 coding DNA: TGTGCCTGCCGCCGACAAGGGGAGGATCAGCCCCAGCATTTT. It specifies CACRRQGEDQPQHF. The gene calls are TRBV30 and TRBJ1-5; D perhaps matches TRBD1 (5 bases). Trimming cost V 6 bases and J 5 bases, with 17 bases left between them. CDR3 length: 14 amino acids. Germline CDR1 reads GTSNPN; CDR2 reads SVGIG (reference sequence).

The genes are TRBV28 and TRBJ1-6; a possible D gene is TRBD1 (6 bases). CDR3 length: 18 amino acids. CDR1 and CDR2 (germline): MDHEN, SYDVKM. The V end was cut by 6 bases, the J end by 8 bases, with 26 bases between. As DNA, the CDR3 is TGTGCCAGCAGGACCACTACAGGGAGGGCCCCCCAATATTCACCCCTCCACTTT. Protein sequence: CASRTTTGRAPQYSPLHF. Using reference TRBV28 and TRBJ1-6 for the parts outside the CDR3, the full variable domain is DVKVTQSSRYLVKRTGEKVFLECVQDMDHENMFWYRQDPGLGLRLIYFSYDVKMKEKGDIPEGYSVSREKKERFSLILESASTNQTSMYLCASRTTTGRAPQYSPLHFGNGTRLTVT.

The chain recombines TRBV28 with TRBJ1-2; D is undetermined. Per germline, CDR1 MDHEN and CDR2 SYDVKM. This CDR3 contains 13 residues. Trimming cost V 1 base and J 8 bases, with 11 bases left between them. The CDR3 here is CASSLSGKEGYTF. The CDR3 DNA follows: TGTGCCAGCAGTTTATCGGGGAAGGAAGGCTACACCTTC.